The rows below give T cell receptor beta chains drawn from one sample of a study of CD8 T cells in Susac syndrome. TCRdb fed the immunoSEQ multiplex PCR reads into MiXCR, producing one record per CDR3 protein. The sample comprises roughly 86,000 distinct CDR3 sequences, 96% of which are singletons, and roughly 0.62% rests with the top ten. Sequenced: CD8+ T cells from PBMCs. The receptor set was obtained from a human donor with Susac syndrome. The CDR3 runs from the conserved cysteine through the conserved F or W. A D gene is named only where the DNA matches it firmly. Expanded clones are given a class, and other clones once, few, many or no size at all.

V gene,clone size,J gene,D gene,CDR3 length,CDR3 DNA,CDR3 protein
TRBV5-4,NA,TRBJ1-1,NA,13,TGTGCCAGCAGTTCGGTAGGGAGGGCTGAAGCTTTCTTT,CASSSVGRAEAFF
TRBV5-4,NA,TRBJ2-4,NA,14,TGTGCCAGCAGCTTGGCCCCTGCAGGGTACATTCAGTACTTC,CASSLAPAGYIQYF
TRBV5-4,few,TRBJ2-5,TRBD2,15,TGTGCCAGCAGCTTCTCGGGGGGACTCCAAGAGACCCAGTACTTC,CASSFSGGLQETQYF
TRBV29-1,once,TRBJ2-1,TRBD2,17,TGCAGCGTTGGGACTAGCGGGGGGTCGAGCTCCTACAATGAGCAGTTCTTC,CSVGTSGGSSSYNEQFF
TRBV5-6,NA,TRBJ1-1,TRBD1,14,TGTGCCAGCAGCTTGGGACAGGGGGCCACTGAAGCTTTCTTT,CASSLGQGATEAFF
TRBV3-1,NA,TRBJ2-6,NA,17,TGTGCCAGCAGCCAAGAGATGGGGGGCTCTGGGGCCAACGTCCTGACTTTC,CASSQEMGGSGANVLTF
TRBV4-2,once,TRBJ1-2,NA,14,TGTGCCAGCAGCCAAGCGGGGGGGAGCTATGGCTACACCTTC,CASSQAGGSYGYTF
TRBV2,NA,TRBJ1-2,NA,11,TGTGCCAGCAGGGAGGGACTGGGCTACACCTTC,CASREGLGYTF
TRBV28,NA,TRBJ2-2,NA,14,TGTGCCAGCAGTCCGGGACAAATCCTCGGGGAGCTGTTTTTT,CASSPGQILGELFF
TRBV30,once,TRBJ1-1,NA,16,TGTGCCTGGAGCCGGCCAGCCAGACGGACGGACACTGAAGCTTTCTTT,CAWSRPARRTDTEAFF